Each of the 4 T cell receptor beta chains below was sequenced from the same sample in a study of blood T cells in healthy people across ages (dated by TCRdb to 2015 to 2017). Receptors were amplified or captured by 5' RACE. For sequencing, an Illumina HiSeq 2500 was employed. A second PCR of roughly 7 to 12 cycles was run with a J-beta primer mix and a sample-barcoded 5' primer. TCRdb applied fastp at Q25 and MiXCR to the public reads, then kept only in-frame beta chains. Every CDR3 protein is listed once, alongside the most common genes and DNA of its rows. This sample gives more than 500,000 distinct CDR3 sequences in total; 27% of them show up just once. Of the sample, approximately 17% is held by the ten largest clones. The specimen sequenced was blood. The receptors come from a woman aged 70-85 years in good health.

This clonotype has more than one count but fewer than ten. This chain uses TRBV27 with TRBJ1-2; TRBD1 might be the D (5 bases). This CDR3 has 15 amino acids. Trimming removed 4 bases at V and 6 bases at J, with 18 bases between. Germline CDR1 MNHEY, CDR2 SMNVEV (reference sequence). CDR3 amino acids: CASSSGGELWHGYTF. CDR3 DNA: TGTGCCAGCAGTTCGGGGGGAGAGCTCTGGCATGGCTACACCTTC.

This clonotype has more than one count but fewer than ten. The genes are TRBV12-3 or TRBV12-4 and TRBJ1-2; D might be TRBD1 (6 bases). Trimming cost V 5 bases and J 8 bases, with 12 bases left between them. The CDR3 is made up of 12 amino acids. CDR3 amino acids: CASSPRGLGYTF. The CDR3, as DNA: TGTGCCAGCAGTCCCAGGGGTTTAGGCTACACCTTC.

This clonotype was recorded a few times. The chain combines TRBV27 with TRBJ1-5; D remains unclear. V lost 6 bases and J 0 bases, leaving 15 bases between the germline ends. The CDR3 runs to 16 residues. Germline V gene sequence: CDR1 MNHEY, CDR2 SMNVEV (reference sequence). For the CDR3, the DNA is TGTGCCAGCAGGCGGGCGGCACTTAATAGCAATCAGCCCCAGCATTTT. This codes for CASRRAALNSNQPQHF.

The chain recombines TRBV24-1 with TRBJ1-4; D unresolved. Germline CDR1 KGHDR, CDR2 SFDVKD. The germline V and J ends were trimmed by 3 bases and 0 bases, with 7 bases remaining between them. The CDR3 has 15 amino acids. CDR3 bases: TGTGCCACCAGTGATACCCCTGCAACTAATGAAAAACTGTTTTTT. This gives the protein CATSDTPATNEKLFF.